This record covers a single TCR beta chain. Antigen specificity is unknown. Unique molecular identifiers featured in how the TCRbeta library was prepared. One entry per CDR3 protein, called by TCRdb with MiXCR from the PCR reads. This table holds 250,000 to 350,000 distinct CDR3 sequences, approximately 20% found once. In germline, CDR1 is SGHTA, CDR2 FQGNSA. Trimming removed 1 base from V and 3 bases from J; junction bases left unmatched: 8. The CDR3 extends over 16 amino acids. This sample is drawn from a study of T-cell reconstitution after alpha-beta-depleted transplantation in children. Study-level results: T cells produced anew were the main source of T-cell counts and diversity one year after transplant. Several hundred expanded graft clones reportedly were the source of alpha-beta T cells about two months after transplant.

This TCR was recovered from a male patient younger than 18 who had a stem cell transplant for acute lymphoblastic leukemia, so the T cells may come from the graft donor. This specimen consisted of PBMCs, mostly from graft donor cells, obtained 180 days after TCRalphabeta/CD19-depleted stem cell transplant. The chain is built from TRBV7-2 and TRBJ1-2, with 7 positions matching TRBD1. CDR3 nucleotides: TGTGCCAGCAGCTTAGAGGAGACAGGGAGTCACTATGGCTACACCTTC. Its translation is CASSLEETGSHYGYTF.